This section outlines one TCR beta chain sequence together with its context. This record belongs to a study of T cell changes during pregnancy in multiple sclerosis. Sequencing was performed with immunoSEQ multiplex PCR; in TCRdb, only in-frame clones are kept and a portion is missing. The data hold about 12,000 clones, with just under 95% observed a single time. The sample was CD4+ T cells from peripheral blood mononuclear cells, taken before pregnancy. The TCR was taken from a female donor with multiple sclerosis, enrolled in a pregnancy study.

In nucleotides, the CDR3 is TGTGCCAGCAGTATTGGACAGCGGACCTACGAGCAGTACTTC. This translates into CASSIGQRTYEQYF. This chain joins TRBV9 and TRBJ2-7, with D perhaps TRBD1 (6 bases). The ends were cut back, 5 bases at V and 2 bases at J, with 14 bases in the middle. The germline V gene encodes CDR1 SGDLS and CDR2 YYNGEE. The CDR3 extends over 14 amino acids.